The 11 T cell receptor beta chains below all came from one sample that was sequenced in a study of molecular identifiers for immune sequencing clone quantification (dated by TCRdb to 2016 to 2019). The library was generated by PCR. The run used a NextSeq 500. In-frame beta chains were kept once TCRdb had trimmed the public reads at Q25 with fastp and called clones with MiXCR. Rows with one shared CDR3 protein collapse into an entry with the most common genes and DNA. Here the sample has some 580,000 distinct CDR3 sequences; about 25% occur a single time. The leading ten clones occupy 0.78% of the sample. Source material: naive CD8+ T cells from blood, with Jurkat cell RNA spiked in. What this sample's cell subset or site label stands for: FACS-sorted CD8+CD4-CCR7+CD45RA+ naive T cells. All receptors come from a human donor in good health. Some libraries in this study had Jurkat cell RNA spiked in.

Concerning this clonotype: It may be a read error: a sequence one base away is much more abundant. The chain links TRBV19 to TRBJ1-4; D uncertain. Per the germline V gene, CDR1 is LNHDA and CDR2 is SQIVND (reference sequence). The CDR3 is 15 residues long. DNA for the CDR3: TGTGCCAGTATAAGGAAACAAGCAACTAATGAAAAACTGCTTTTT. Its translation: CASIRKQATNEKLLF. The full variable domain, in which reference TRBV19 and TRBJ1-4 provide the parts outside the CDR3, is DGGITQSPKYLFRKEGQNVTLSCEQNLNHDAMYWYRQDPGQGLRLIYYSQIVNDFQKGDIAEGYSVSREKKESFPLTVTSAQKNPTAFYLCASIRKQATNEKLLFGSGTQLSVL.

At least ten counts were recorded for this clonotype. J is TRBJ2-7 and V is TRBV12-3 or TRBV12-4; unclear D gene. Trimming pared 2 bases from V and 6 bases from J, leaving 17 bases between. The CDR3 contains 15 residues. The CDR3 sequence is CASSLNRGHSSEQYF. CDR3 nucleotides: TGTGCCAGCAGTTTAAATCGCGGCCACTCGTCCGAGCAGTACTTC.

The chain joins TRBV13 to TRBJ1-3, with a weak D call TRBD1 (6 bases). The germline gives CDR1 PRHDT, CDR2 FYEKMQ (reference sequence). V was pared by 1 base and J by 6 bases, with 13 bases between. The CDR3 sequence is 15 residues long. CDR3 region: CASSLDREKVNTIYF. The CDR3 bases are TGTGCCAGCAGCTTAGACAGGGAAAAAGTAAACACCATATATTTT.

V and J are TRBV7-7 and TRBJ2-1; 14 nucleotides agree with TRBD2. J lost 9 bases, V lost 5 bases, and 6 bases had no gene match. The CDR3 sequence is 15 residues long. Germline CDR1 SSHAT, CDR2 FNYEAQ (reference sequence). CDR3 sequence: CASSMTSGGAAEQFF. As DNA, the CDR3 is TGTGCCAGCAGCATGACTAGCGGGGGGGCGGCTGAGCAGTTCTTC.

This clonotype has a count of ten or more. The chain joins TRBV6-1 to TRBJ2-7; 8 nucleotides align to TRBD2. Germline loops: CDR1 MNHNS, CDR2 SASEGT. The junction had 4 bases not matched to a gene; V was cut back by 4 bases and J by 2 bases. The CDR3 loop spans 14 amino acids. The CDR3 loop is CASSVKREPYEQYF. The CDR3 DNA is TGTGCCAGCAGTGTGAAGCGGGAGCCCTACGAGCAGTACTTC.

This clonotype was recorded a few times. The chain couples TRBV27 to TRBJ1-1, with D hard to call. The germline V gene encodes CDR1 MNHEY and CDR2 SMNVEV (reference sequence). The ends were cut back, 5 bases at V and 0 bases at J, with 19 bases in the middle. This CDR3 is built from 17 residues. The CDR3 nucleotides are TGTGCCAGCAGTCCCCTCGGGCCTAACGGCTTGAACACTGAAGCTTTCTTT. This codes for CASSPLGPNGLNTEAFF.

This chain uses TRBV13 with TRBJ1-3; D not certain. CDR3 size: 15 residues. Trimming took 2 bases from V and 0 from J, leaving 8 bases between them. CDR1 and CDR2 from the germline V gene are PRHDT and FYEKMQ (reference sequence). CDR3 bases: TGTGCCAGCAGCTTAATAGAGAACTCTGGAAACACCATATATTTT. This encodes CASSLIENSGNTIYF.

As to this clonotype: Because the CDR3 is missing its conserved closing phenylalanine or tryptophan, this is likely a read error. The chain employs TRBV5-1 and TRBJ2-2; D remains unclear. CDR1 and CDR2 from the germline V gene are SGHRS and YFSETQ. This CDR3 comprises 12 residues. Trimming left V 2 bases short and J 6 bases short, with 5 bases between. The CDR3 nucleotides are TGCGCCAGCAGCTTTTTGGCCGGGGAGCTGTTTCTT. Residues: CASSFLAGELFL.

With respect to this clonotype: Mismatch with germline at one junction end may stem from a read error. The CDR3 DNA sequence: TGTGCCAGCAGTTACTCCGAGACTAGCGGCTACGAGCAGTGCTTC. Protein sequence: CASSYSETSGYEQCF. J is TRBJ2-7 and V is TRBV6-2 or TRBV6-3; 9 bases match TRBD2. Germline lookup yields CDR1 MNHEY and CDR2 SVGEGT. The CDR3 sequence is 15 residues long.

In this sample, this clonotype turned up many times. The chain combines TRBV15 with TRBJ2-3; D gene unclear. This CDR3 spans 16 amino acids. Trimming removed 0 bases at V and 2 bases at J, with 12 bases between. Germline values: CDR1 LNHNV, CDR2 YYDKDF (reference sequence). The CDR3 loop is CATSRDASEITDTQYF. CDR3 DNA sequence: TGTGCCACCAGCAGAGACGCGAGCGAGATCACAGATACGCAGTATTTT.

This clonotype was counted a few times. This chain joins TRBV27 and TRBJ2-1, with D possibly being TRBD2 (5 bases). Between the trimmed V and J ends, which lost 3 bases and 4 bases, there was a span of 13 bases. The CDR3 extends over 15 amino acids. Germline V gene sequence: CDR1 MNHEY, CDR2 SMNVEV (reference sequence). As DNA, the CDR3 is TGTGCCAGCAGTTTCGTCAGCGGCGCATACAATGAGCAGTTCTTC. Protein: CASSFVSGAYNEQFF.